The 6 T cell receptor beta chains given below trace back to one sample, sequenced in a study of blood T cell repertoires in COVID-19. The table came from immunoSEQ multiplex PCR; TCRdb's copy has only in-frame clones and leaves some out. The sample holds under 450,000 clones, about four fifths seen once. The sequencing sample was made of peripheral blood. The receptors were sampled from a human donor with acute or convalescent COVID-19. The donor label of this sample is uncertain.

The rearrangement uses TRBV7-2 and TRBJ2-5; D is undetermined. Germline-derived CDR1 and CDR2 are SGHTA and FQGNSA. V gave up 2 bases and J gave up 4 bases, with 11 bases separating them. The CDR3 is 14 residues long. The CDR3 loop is CASSLYGGRETQYF. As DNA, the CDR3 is TGTGCCAGCAGCTTATATGGCGGCAGAGAGACCCAGTACTTC.

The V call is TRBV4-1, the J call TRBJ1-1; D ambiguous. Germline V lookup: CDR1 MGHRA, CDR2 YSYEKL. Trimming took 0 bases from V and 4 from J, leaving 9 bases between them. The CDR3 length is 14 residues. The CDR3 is CASSQDFGRTEAFF. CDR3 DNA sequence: TGCGCCAGCAGCCAAGATTTCGGTCGCACTGAAGCTTTCTTT.

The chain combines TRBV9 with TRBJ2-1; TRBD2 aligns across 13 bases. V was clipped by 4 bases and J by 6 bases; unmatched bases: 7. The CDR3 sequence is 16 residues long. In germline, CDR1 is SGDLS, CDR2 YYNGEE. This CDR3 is CASSKGLAGRVNEQFF. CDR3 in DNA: TGTGCCAGCAGCAAGGGACTAGCGGGAAGGGTCAATGAGCAGTTCTTC.

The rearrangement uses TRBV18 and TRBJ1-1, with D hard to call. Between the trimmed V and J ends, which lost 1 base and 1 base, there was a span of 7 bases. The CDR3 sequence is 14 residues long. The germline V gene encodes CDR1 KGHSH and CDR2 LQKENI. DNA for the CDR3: TGTGCCAGCTCACCACATATTAAGAACACTGAAGCTTTCTTT. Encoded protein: CASSPHIKNTEAFF.

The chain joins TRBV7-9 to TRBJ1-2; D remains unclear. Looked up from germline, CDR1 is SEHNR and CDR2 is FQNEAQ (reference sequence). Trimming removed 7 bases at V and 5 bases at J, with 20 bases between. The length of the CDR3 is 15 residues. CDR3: CASTREGLGAYGYTF. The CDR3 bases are TGTGCCAGCACTCGGGAGGGCTTGGGAGCATATGGCTACACCTTC.

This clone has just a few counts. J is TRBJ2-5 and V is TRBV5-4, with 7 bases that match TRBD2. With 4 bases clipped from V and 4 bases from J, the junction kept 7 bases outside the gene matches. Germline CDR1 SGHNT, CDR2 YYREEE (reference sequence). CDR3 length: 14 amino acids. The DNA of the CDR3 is TGTGCCAGCAGCCCCCAGCGGGGAGGAGAGACCCAGTACTTC. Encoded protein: CASSPQRGGETQYF.